These 7 T cell receptor beta chains originate from one sample sequenced in a study of shared clonotypes between healthy human individuals. The data were produced by immunoSEQ multiplex PCR, yet TCRdb's version contains in-frame clones alone and is incomplete. The sample includes 2 million to 2.5 million clones, just over 90% of them seen just once. Sequenced input: naive CD4+ T cells from PBMCs. Subset in this sample: CD45RA+ positively selected. Receptor source: a man aged 18-30 years in good health. Some clones in this sample may be carry-over from other donors' samples.

The chain uses TRBV18 and TRBJ2-1, with 7 bases fitting TRBD2. V shed 5 bases and J 1 base; nucleotides not matched to a gene: 8. CDR1 and CDR2 (germline): KGHSH, LQKENI. The CDR3 runs to 16 residues. CDR3 DNA: TGTGCCAGCTCATTCTCGGTCGGGGGGTCCTACAATGAGCAGTTCTTC. Amino acid sequence: CASSFSVGGSYNEQFF.

The chain has TRBV5-1 and TRBJ2-5, with a tentative D call TRBD1 (5 bases). The germline V and J ends were trimmed by 5 bases and 5 bases, with 16 bases remaining between them. The CDR3 length is 14 residues. Germline CDR1 SGHRS, CDR2 YFSETQ. The CDR3 DNA reads TGCGCCAGCAGGCCCGTAGGGGCGACGGAGACCCAGTACTTC. This codes for CASRPVGATETQYF.

The chain recombines TRBV7-9 with TRBJ2-7; 9 bases agree with TRBD2. Germline values: CDR1 SEHNR, CDR2 FQNEAQ (reference sequence). The CDR3 contains 15 residues. The trim removed 5 bases at V and 6 bases at J, leaving 11 bases unmatched. The CDR3 loop reads CASSRIGAGGGEQYF. The CDR3, as DNA: TGTGCCAGCAGCCGAATCGGAGCGGGAGGAGGCGAGCAGTACTTC. The full variable domain, with the rest looked up from reference TRBV7-9 and TRBJ2-7, is DTGVSQNPRHKITKRGQNVTFRCDPISEHNRLYWYRQTLGQGPEFLTYFQNEAQLEKSRLLSDRFSAERPKGSFSTLEIQRTEQGDSAMYLCASSRIGAGGGEQYFGPGTRLTVT.

The gene calls are TRBV29-1 and TRBJ2-3; 9 bases agree with TRBD2. V lost 3 bases and J lost 4; bases outside the gene matches: 14. The CDR3 runs to 17 residues. Germline CDR1 reads SQVTM; CDR2 reads ANQGSEA. As DNA, the CDR3 is TGCAGCGTTGAGGGACTAGCTAGCGGGTTGAACCCAGATACGCAGTATTTT. Amino acid sequence: CSVEGLASGLNPDTQYF.

The CDR3 DNA is TGTGCCAGCTCACAGACTCGGTCTAGCGGGATAACAGATACGCAGTATTTT. This gives the protein CASSQTRSSGITDTQYF. The rearrangement uses TRBV18 and TRBJ2-3; 9 bases line up with TRBD2. CDR3 size: 17 residues. Unmatched junction bases numbered 11, after V lost 4 bases and J lost 3 bases. Germline V gene lookup returns CDR1 KGHSH and CDR2 LQKENI.

This chain uses TRBV6-1 with TRBJ1-5; 9 bases map to TRBD1. Per the germline V gene, CDR1 is MNHNS and CDR2 is SASEGT. V trimming: 7 bases; J trimming: 1 base; junction bases outside the gene matches: 5. This CDR3 region has 15 residues. Written as DNA, the CDR3 is TGTGCCAGCACCGAGGGACAGGGCAGCAATCAGCCCCAGCATTTT. It specifies CASTEGQGSNQPQHF.

This rearrangement joins TRBV9 to TRBJ2-7; D not resolved. Per germline, CDR1 SGDLS and CDR2 YYNGEE. Trimming took off 0 bases at V and 5 bases at J, with 9 bases between the two ends. This CDR3 spans 13 amino acids. The CDR3 nucleotides read TGTGCCAGCAGCGTAGCTGAGGCAAACGAGCAGTACTTC. Residues: CASSVAEANEQYF.